This TCR beta chain derives from a study of blood T cell repertoires in COVID-19. The table came from immunoSEQ multiplex PCR; TCRdb's copy has only in-frame clones and leaves some out. The sample includes 300,000 to 400,000 clones, around 90% of them seen just once. The CDR3 length is 14 residues. Germline V gene lookup returns CDR1 SGHTA and CDR2 FQGNSA. With 5 bases clipped from V and 4 bases from J, the junction kept 6 bases outside the gene matches. J is TRBJ1-2 and V is TRBV7-2; TRBD1 matches 8 bases. Sequencing was carried out using peripheral blood. The receptor was derived from a man aged 45-60 years with active or convalescent COVID-19. The CDR3, as DNA: TGTGCCAGCAGCCCAACGACAGGGGTCTATGGCTACACCTTC. Protein product: CASSPTTGVYGYTF.